The entry that follows covers one TCR beta chain sequence. Its specificity is not known. Per the germline V gene, CDR1 is MDHEN and CDR2 is SYDVKM. V lost 8 bases and J lost 1; bases outside the gene matches: 10. The CDR3 has 15 amino acids. These data originate in a study of Tregs in tolerant kidney transplant recipients. The study's findings and limits: Validation in larger populations is needed because few patients were studied.

The nonmyeloablative bone marrow transplants came from related graft donors, with transient mixed chimerism. Produced via immunoSEQ multiplex PCR; TCRdb's table is partial and in-frame only. The sample carries some 47,000 clones, about 92% recorded once. The receptor's source is a human patient who received a combined kidney and bone marrow transplant. A subset of T cells may come from the graft donor. The chain recombines TRBV28 with TRBJ2-5; TRBD2 aligns across 7 bases. The sample consisted of CD8+ T cells from blood (PBMCs), taken 12 months after the transplant. The CDR3 region has the DNA TGTGCCAGCGGGATCCTCGCTAGCGGCCAAGAGACCCAGTACTTC. This codes for CASGILASGQETQYF.